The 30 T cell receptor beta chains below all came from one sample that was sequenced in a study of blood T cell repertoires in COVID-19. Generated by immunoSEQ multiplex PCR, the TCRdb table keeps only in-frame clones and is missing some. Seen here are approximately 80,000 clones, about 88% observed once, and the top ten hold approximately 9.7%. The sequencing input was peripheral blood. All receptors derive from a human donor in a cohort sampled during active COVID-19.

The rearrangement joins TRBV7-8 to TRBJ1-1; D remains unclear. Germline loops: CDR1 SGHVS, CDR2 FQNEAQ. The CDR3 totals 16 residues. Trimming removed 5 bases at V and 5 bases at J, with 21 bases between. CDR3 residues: CASSLNPGDWTTEAFF. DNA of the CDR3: TGTGCCAGCAGCCTTAACCCCGGGGATTGGACTACTGAAGCTTTCTTT.

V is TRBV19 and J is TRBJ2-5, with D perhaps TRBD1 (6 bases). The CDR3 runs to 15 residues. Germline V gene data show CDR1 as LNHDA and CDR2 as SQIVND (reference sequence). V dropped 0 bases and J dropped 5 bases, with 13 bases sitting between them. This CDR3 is CASSIEGTRMETQYF. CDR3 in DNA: TGTGCCAGTAGTATAGAGGGGACACGAATGGAGACCCAGTACTTC.

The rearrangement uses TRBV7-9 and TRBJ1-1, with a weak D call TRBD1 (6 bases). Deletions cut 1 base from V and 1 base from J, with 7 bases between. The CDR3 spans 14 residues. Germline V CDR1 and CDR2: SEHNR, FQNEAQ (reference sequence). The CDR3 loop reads CASSLVGGNTEAFF. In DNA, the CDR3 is TGTGCCAGCAGCTTAGTAGGGGGGAACACTGAAGCTTTCTTT.

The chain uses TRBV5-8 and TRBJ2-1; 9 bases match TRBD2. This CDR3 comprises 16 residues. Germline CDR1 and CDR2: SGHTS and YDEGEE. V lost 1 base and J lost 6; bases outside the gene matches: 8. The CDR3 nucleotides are TGTGCCAGCAGCTTGTCTTTGCGGGGGGGCCGCAATGAGCAGTTCTTC. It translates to CASSLSLRGGRNEQFF.

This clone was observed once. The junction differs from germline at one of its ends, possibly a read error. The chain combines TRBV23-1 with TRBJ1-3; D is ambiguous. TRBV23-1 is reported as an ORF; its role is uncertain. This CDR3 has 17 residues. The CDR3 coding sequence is TGCGCCAGCAGTCAATCGTGTCAGCGGATATCTGGATACACCATATATTTT. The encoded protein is CASSQSCQRISGYTIYF.

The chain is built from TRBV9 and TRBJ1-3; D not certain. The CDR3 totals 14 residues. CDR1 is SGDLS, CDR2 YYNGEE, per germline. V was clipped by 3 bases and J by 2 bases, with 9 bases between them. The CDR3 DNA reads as TGTGCCAGCAGCGATACCACGGCTGGAAACACCATATATTTT. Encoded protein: CASSDTTAGNTIYF.

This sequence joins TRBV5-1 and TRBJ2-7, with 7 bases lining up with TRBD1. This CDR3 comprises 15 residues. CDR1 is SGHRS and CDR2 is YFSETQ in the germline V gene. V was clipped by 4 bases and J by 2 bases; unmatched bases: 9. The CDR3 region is CASSVTRDSTYEQYF. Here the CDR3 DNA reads TGCGCCAGCAGCGTAACACGGGACAGTACCTACGAGCAGTACTTC.

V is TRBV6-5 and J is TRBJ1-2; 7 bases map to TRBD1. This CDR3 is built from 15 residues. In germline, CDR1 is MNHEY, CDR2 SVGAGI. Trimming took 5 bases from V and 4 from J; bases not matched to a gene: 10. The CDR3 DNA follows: TGTGCCAGCAGTCGCGCCAGGGGGGAGTCCTATGGCTACACCTTC. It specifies CASSRARGESYGYTF.

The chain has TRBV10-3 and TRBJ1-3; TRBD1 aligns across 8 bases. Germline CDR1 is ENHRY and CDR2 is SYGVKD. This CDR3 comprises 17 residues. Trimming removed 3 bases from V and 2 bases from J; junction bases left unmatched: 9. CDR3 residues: CAISERFVDRAGNTIYF. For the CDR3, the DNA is TGTGCCATCAGTGAAAGGTTCGTGGACAGGGCTGGAAACACCATATATTTT.

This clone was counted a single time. The CDR3, as DNA: TGTGCCAGCAGCTCGGAGGGCGGGAGGAAAGAGACCCAGTACTTC. It codes for CASSSEGGRKETQYF. The chain carries TRBV5-4 and TRBJ2-5; TRBD2 aligns across 8 bases. The CDR3 totals 15 residues. The germline CDR1 and CDR2 sequences are SGHNT and YYREEE (reference sequence). The junction had 7 bases not matched to a gene; V was cut back by 3 bases and J by 3 bases.

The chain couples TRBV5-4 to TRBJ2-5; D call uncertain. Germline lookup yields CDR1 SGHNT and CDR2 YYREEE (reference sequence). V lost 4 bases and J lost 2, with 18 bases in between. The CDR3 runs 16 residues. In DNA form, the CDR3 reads TGTGCCAGCAGCCCGAGTCAGATTCGGCGGCAAGAGACCCAGTACTTC. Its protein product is CASSPSQIRRQETQYF.

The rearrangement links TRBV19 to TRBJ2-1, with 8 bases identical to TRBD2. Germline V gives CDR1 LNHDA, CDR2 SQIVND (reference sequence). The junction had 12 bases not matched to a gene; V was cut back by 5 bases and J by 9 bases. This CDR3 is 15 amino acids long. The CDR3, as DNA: TGTGCCAGTAGTTTGACCGGGACTAGGCCCGTTGAGCAGTTCTTC. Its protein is CASSLTGTRPVEQFF.

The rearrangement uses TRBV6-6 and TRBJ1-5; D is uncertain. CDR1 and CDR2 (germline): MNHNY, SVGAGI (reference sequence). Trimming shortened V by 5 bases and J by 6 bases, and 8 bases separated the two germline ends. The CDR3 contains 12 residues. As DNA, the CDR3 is TGTGCCAGCAGTCCGACGGGTCAGCCCCAGCATTTT. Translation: CASSPTGQPQHF.

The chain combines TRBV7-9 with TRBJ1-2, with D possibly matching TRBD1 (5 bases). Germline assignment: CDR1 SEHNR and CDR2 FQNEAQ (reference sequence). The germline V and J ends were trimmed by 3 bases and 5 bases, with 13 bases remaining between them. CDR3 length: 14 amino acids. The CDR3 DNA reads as TGTGCCAGCAGCTTGTTAGGGGTGGGTTATGGCTACACCTTC. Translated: CASSLLGVGYGYTF.

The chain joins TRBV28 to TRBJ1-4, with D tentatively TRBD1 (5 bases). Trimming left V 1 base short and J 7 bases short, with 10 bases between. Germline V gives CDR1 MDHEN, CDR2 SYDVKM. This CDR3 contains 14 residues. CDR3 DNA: TGTGCCAGCAGTTTATCAGGGTTGGGTGAAAAACTGTTTTTT. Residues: CASSLSGLGEKLFF. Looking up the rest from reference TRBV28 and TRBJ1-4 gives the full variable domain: DVKVTQSSRYLVKRTGEKVFLECVQDMDHENMFWYRQDPGLGLRLIYFSYDVKMKEKGDIPEGYSVSREKKERFSLILESASTNQTSMYLCASSLSGLGEKLFFGSGTQLSVL.

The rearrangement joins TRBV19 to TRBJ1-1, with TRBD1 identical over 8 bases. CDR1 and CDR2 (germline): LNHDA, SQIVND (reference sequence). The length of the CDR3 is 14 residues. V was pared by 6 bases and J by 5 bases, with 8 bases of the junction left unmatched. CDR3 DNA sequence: TGTGCCAGTAGAGGGGACAGGCGGTGGACTGAAGCTTTCTTT. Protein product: CASRGDRRWTEAFF. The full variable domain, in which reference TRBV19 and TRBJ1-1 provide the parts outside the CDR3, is DGGITQSPKYLFRKEGQNVTLSCEQNLNHDAMYWYRQDPGQGLRLIYYSQIVNDFQKGDIAEGYSVSREKKESFPLTVTSAQKNPTAFYLCASRGDRRWTEAFFGQGTRLTVV.

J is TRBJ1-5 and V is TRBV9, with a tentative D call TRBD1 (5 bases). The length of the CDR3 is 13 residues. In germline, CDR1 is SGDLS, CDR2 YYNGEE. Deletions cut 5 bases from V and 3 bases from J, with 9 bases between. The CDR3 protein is CASSLQDNQPQHF. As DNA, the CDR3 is TGTGCCAGCAGTTTACAGGACAATCAGCCCCAGCATTTT.

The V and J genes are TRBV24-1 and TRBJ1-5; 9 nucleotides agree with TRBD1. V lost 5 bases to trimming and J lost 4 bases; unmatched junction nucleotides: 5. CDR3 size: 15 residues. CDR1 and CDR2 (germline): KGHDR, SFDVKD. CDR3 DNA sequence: TGTGCCACCAGTGGGGGGGACAGGGAGAATCAGCCCCAGCATTTT. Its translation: CATSGGDRENQPQHF.

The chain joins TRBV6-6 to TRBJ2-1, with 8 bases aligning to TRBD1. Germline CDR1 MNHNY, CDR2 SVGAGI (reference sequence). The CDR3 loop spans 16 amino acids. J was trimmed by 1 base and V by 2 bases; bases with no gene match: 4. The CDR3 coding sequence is TGTGCCAGCAGTTACCTACAGGGGGGATCCTACAATGAGCAGTTCTTC. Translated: CASSYLQGGSYNEQFF.

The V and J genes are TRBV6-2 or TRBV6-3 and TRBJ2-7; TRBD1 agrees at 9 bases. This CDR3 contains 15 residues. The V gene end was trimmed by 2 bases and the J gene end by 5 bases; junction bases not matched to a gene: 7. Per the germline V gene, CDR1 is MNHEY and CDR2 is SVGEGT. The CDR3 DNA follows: TGTGCCAGCAGTTACCCGACAGGGGGGAAAGACGAGCAGTACTTC. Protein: CASSYPTGGKDEQYF.

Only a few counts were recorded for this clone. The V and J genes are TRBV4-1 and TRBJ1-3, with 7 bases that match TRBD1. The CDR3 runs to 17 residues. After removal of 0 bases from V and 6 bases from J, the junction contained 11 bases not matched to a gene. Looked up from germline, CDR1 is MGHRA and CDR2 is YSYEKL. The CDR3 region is CASSQDLWGQRVNTIYF. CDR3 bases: TGCGCCAGCAGCCAAGATCTTTGGGGACAGCGGGTAAACACCATATATTTT.

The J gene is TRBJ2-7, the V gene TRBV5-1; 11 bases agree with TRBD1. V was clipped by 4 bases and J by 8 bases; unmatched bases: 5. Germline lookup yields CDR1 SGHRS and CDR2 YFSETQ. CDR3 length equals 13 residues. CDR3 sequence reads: CASSPGTGGKQYF. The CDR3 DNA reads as TGCGCCAGCAGCCCCGGGACAGGGGGAAAGCAGTACTTC.

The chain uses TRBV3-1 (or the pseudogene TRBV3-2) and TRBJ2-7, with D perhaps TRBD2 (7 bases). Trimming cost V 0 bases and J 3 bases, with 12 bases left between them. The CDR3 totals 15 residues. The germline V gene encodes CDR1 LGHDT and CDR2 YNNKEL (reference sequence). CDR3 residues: CASSQEGGVRYEQYF. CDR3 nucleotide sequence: TGTGCCAGCAGCCAAGAAGGGGGGGTACGCTACGAGCAGTACTTC.

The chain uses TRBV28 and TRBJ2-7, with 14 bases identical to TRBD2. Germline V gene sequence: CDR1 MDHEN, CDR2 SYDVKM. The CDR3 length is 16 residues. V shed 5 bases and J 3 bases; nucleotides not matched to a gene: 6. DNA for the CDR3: TGTGCCAGCAGTCAGCCGGGACTAGCGGGAGACTACGAGCAGTACTTC. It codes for CASSQPGLAGDYEQYF.

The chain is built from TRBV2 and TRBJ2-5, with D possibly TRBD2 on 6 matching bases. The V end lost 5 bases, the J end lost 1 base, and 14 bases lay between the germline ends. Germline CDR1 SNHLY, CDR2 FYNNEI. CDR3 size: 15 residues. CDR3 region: CASSYGLGGQETQYF. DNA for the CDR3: TGTGCCAGCAGTTACGGACTGGGGGGCCAAGAGACCCAGTACTTC.

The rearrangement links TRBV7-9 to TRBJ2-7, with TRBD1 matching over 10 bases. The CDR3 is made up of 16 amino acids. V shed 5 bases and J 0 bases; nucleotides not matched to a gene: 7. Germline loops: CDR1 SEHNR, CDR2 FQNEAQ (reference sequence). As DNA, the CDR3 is TGTGCCAGCAGCGGAACCGGGACAGGGGTCTCCTACGAGCAGTACTTC. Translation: CASSGTGTGVSYEQYF. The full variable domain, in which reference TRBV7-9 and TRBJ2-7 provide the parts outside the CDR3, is DTGVSQNPRHKITKRGQNVTFRCDPISEHNRLYWYRQTLGQGPEFLTYFQNEAQLEKSRLLSDRFSAERPKGSFSTLEIQRTEQGDSAMYLCASSGTGTGVSYEQYFGPGTRLTVT.

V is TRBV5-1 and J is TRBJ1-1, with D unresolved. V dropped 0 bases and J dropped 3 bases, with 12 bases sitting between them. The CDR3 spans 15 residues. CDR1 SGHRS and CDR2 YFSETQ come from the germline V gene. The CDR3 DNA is TGCGCCAGCAGCTTGGTATCCGGGTTTGACACTGAAGCTTTCTTT. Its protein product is CASSLVSGFDTEAFF.

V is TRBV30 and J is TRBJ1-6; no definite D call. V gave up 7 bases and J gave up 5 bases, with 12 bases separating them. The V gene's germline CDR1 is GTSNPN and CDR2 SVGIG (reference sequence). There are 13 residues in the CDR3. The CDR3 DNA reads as TGTGCCTCACTCGGGATTCATAATTCACCCCTCCACTTT. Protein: CASLGIHNSPLHF. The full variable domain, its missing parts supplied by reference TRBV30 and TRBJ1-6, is SQTIHQWPATLVQPVGSPLSLECTVEGTSNPNLYWYRQAAGRGLQLLFYSVGIGQISSEVPQNLSASRPQDRQFILSSKKLLLSDSGFYLCASLGIHNSPLHFGNGTRLTVT.

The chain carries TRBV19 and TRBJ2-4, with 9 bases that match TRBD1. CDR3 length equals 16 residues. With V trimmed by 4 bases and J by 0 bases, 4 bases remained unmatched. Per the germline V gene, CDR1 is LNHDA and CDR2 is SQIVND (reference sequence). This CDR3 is CASSRGTGLAKNIQYF. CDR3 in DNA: TGTGCCAGTAGTAGAGGGACAGGGCTAGCCAAAAACATTCAGTACTTC.

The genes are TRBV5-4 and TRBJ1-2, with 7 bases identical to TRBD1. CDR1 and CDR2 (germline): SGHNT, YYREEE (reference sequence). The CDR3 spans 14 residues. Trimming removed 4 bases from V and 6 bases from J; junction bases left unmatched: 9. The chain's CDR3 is CASSLWTGRNGYTF. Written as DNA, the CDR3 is TGTGCCAGCAGCCTTTGGACAGGACGGAATGGCTACACCTTC.